Shown below are 30 T cell receptor beta chains from a single sample sequenced in a study of blood T cell repertoires in COVID-19. The assay was immunoSEQ multiplex PCR, and TCRdb's table has in-frame clones only and misses some. This table has 270,000 or so clones, around nine tenths appearing once. Sample: PBMCs or T cells enriched from blood (not recorded which). All receptors come from a woman in her late teens or twenties who had recovered from COVID-19.

The chain links TRBV3-1 (or the pseudogene TRBV3-2) to TRBJ2-7, with 9 bases lining up with TRBD2. V was pared by 0 bases and J by 5 bases, with 5 bases of the junction left unmatched. The CDR3 loop spans 15 amino acids. Looked up from germline, CDR1 is LGHDT and CDR2 is YNNKEL (reference sequence). The CDR3 bases are TGTGCCAGCAGCCAAGACCGCGGGAGGGCCCACGAGCAGTACTTC. Residues: CASSQDRGRAHEQYF.

This chain links TRBV2 with TRBJ1-5; TRBD1 aligns across 7 bases. CDR3 length: 16 residues. With V trimmed by 6 bases and J by 1 base, 9 bases remained unmatched. CDR1 and CDR2 (germline): SNHLY, FYNNEI. The CDR3 spells CASSVDRELSNQPQHF. Written as DNA, the CDR3 is TGTGCCAGCAGCGTTGACAGGGAACTAAGCAATCAGCCCCAGCATTTT.

This clone was found a few times. This chain uses TRBV15 with TRBJ1-2; weak D call: TRBD1 (6 bases). Germline V gene sequence: CDR1 LNHNV, CDR2 YYDKDF (reference sequence). The CDR3 sequence is 14 residues long. V was shortened by 0 bases and J by 7 bases, with 12 bases between the two germline ends. The CDR3 sequence is CATSRDQGSGGYTF. The CDR3 DNA sequence: TGTGCCACCAGCAGAGATCAGGGGTCGGGTGGCTACACCTTC.

The rearrangement uses TRBV7-3 and TRBJ2-3; D is perhaps TRBD2 (6 bases). This CDR3 region has 13 residues. The V gene lost 2 bases and the J gene lost 6 bases, with 9 bases spanning the gap. The V gene's germline CDR1 is SGHTA and CDR2 FQGTGA. CDR3 DNA: TGTGCCAGCAGCTTACGGAGGGGCGATACGCAGTATTTT. Protein: CASSLRRGDTQYF.

This sequence joins TRBV28 and TRBJ1-2; the D is unclear. The V gene's germline CDR1 is MDHEN and CDR2 SYDVKM. The CDR3 has 17 amino acids. Trimming removed 5 bases from V and 3 bases from J, with 22 bases in between. The CDR3 sequence is CASSPRVGLTIHYGYTF. In nucleotides, the CDR3 is TGTGCCAGCAGTCCCCGAGTCGGTCTAACTATACACTATGGCTACACCTTC.

This clone turned up a few times. The CDR3 nucleotides read TGTGCCAGCAGCTTAATGAGGGGAGGAGAAAAACTGTTTTTT. As protein: CASSLMRGGEKLFF. The rearrangement uses TRBV11-2 and TRBJ1-4; D is perhaps TRBD1 (5 bases). The V and J ends lost 2 bases and 8 bases respectively, with 12 bases between them. The CDR3 extends over 14 amino acids. Germline CDR1 SGHAT, CDR2 FQNNGV.

The chain uses TRBV7-9 and TRBJ2-1, with a weak D call TRBD1 (6 bases). CDR1 is SEHNR, CDR2 FQNEAQ, per germline (reference sequence). The CDR3 runs to 15 residues. Trimming took 4 bases from V and 1 from J, leaving 11 bases between them. Here the CDR3 DNA reads TGTGCCAGCAGCTCTAACAGGGAATCCTACAATGAGCAGTTCTTC. Translation gives CASSSNRESYNEQFF.

V and J are TRBV30 and TRBJ1-2; the D is unclear. Germline CDR1 is GTSNPN and CDR2 is SVGIG (reference sequence). Trimming left V 4 bases short and J 6 bases short, with 12 bases between. The CDR3 consists of 12 residues. The CDR3 loop is CAWNWAVNGYTF. CDR3 DNA sequence: TGTGCCTGGAATTGGGCCGTTAATGGCTACACCTTC.

This clone was seen once. CDR3 sequence reads: CASSSVQGRRETQYF. CDR3 nucleotides: TGTGCCAGCAGCTCGGTCCAGGGTCGGCGAGAGACCCAGTACTTC. The rearrangement links TRBV11-2 to TRBJ2-5, with D maybe TRBD1 (5 bases). The CDR3 is made up of 15 amino acids. The V end was cut by 4 bases, the J end by 4 bases, with 16 bases between. Germline assignment: CDR1 SGHAT and CDR2 FQNNGV. Combining the CDR3 with reference TRBV11-2 and TRBJ2-5 gives the whole variable domain EAGVAQSPRYKIIEKRQSVAFWCNPISGHATLYWYQQILGQGPKLLIQFQNNGVVDDSQLPKDRFSAERLKGVDSTLKIQPAKLEDSAVYLCASSSVQGRRETQYFGPGTRLLVL.

The chain joins TRBV12-3 or TRBV12-4 to TRBJ2-1, with 7 bases fitting TRBD1. V dropped 5 bases and J dropped 6; count of bases not matched to a gene: 4. There are 13 residues in the CDR3. CDR3 sequence (DNA): TGTGCCAGCAGTCGACAGGGTTCCAATGAGCAGTTCTTC. It codes for CASSRQGSNEQFF.

This chain uses TRBV4-1 with TRBJ2-1; 13 positions match TRBD2. The CDR3 sequence is 16 residues long. The germline V gene encodes CDR1 MGHRA and CDR2 YSYEKL. Trimming cost V 2 bases and J 7 bases; bases outside gene matches: 5. The CDR3 loop is CASSQPGLAGRNEQFF. CDR3 coding DNA: TGCGCCAGCAGCCAACCGGGACTAGCGGGGAGGAATGAGCAGTTCTTC.

The V and J genes are TRBV11-2 and TRBJ1-4; D is ambiguous. V shed 4 bases and J shed 4 bases, with 4 bases lying between them. Germline-derived CDR1 and CDR2 are SGHAT and FQNNGV. This CDR3 comprises 12 residues. The CDR3 bases are TGTGCCAGCAGCTCCCTTAATGAAAAACTGTTTTTT. This sequence encodes CASSSLNEKLFF.

The chain joins TRBV7-8 to TRBJ2-5; 8 positions agree with TRBD2. The germline V gene has CDR1 SGHVS and CDR2 FQNEAQ. This CDR3 comprises 15 residues. V shed 3 bases and J 2 bases; nucleotides not matched to a gene: 5. CDR3 in DNA: TGTGCCAGCAGCTTTGGACTAGCTGGGCAAGAGACCCAGTACTTC. Translated: CASSFGLAGQETQYF.

This clone is a singleton in its sample. The V gene is TRBV5-1, the J gene TRBJ2-7; D not certain. The V and J ends lost 4 bases and 5 bases respectively, with 13 bases between them. The CDR3 consists of 13 residues. The germline V gene encodes CDR1 SGHRS and CDR2 YFSETQ. The CDR3 DNA is TGCGCCAGCAGCCATCCAGATCACCACGAGCAGTACTTC. This translates into CASSHPDHHEQYF.

V gene TRBV6-5 combines with J gene TRBJ2-7; weak D call: TRBD2 (5 bases). The CDR3 contains 14 residues. Germline CDR1 MNHEY, CDR2 SVGAGI. V shed 6 bases and J shed 1 base, with 13 bases lying between them. Written as DNA, the CDR3 is TGTGCCAGCAGATTACTATCGGGATCCTACGAGCAGTACTTC. Translating it yields CASRLLSGSYEQYF.

The V and J genes are TRBV7-8 and TRBJ2-3, with TRBD2 as a possible D gene (6 bases). CDR1 is SGHVS, CDR2 FQNEAQ, per germline. CDR3 length: 15 amino acids. V lost 0 bases to trimming and J lost 2 bases, with 9 bases between them. CDR3 in amino acids: CASSLAGLYTDTQYF. CDR3 DNA sequence: TGTGCCAGCAGCTTAGCGGGACTCTACACAGATACGCAGTATTTT.

The chain carries TRBV30 and TRBJ1-4, with D possibly matching TRBD1 (5 bases). The germline V gene encodes CDR1 GTSNPN and CDR2 SVGIG (reference sequence). This CDR3 has 18 amino acids. The V end lost 0 bases, the J end lost 3 bases, and 20 bases lay between the germline ends. The DNA of the CDR3 is TGTGCCTGGAGTGTAGGGGCTACCCTACATGCGGCTAATGAAAAACTGTTTTTT. Translating gives CAWSVGATLHAANEKLFF.

This clone was seen only a few times. The same CDR3 can be traced to other DNA sequences in this sample. The chain combines TRBV7-2 with TRBJ2-2, with D perhaps TRBD2 (5 bases). With 2 bases removed from V and 5 bases from J, the gap between germline ends came to 9 bases. The CDR3 runs to 14 residues. Germline V CDR1 and CDR2: SGHTA, FQGNSA. In DNA form, the CDR3 reads TGTGCCAGCAGCTTAAATCGGGGAACCGGGGAGCTGTTTTTT. Residues: CASSLNRGTGELFF.

The CDR3 DNA sequence: TGCGCCAGCAGCTTGGCATTCGAGCGAGGCACAGATACGCAGTATTTT. Translating it yields CASSLAFERGTDTQYF. This chain links TRBV5-1 with TRBJ2-3; D is ambiguous. The CDR3 runs to 16 residues. V shed 0 bases and J shed 1 base, with 12 bases lying between them. Per germline, CDR1 SGHRS and CDR2 YFSETQ. The whole variable domain, filled in from reference TRBV5-1 and TRBJ2-3, reads KAGVTQTPRYLIKTRGQQVTLSCSPISGHRSVSWYQQTPGQGLQFLFEYFSETQRNKGNFPGRFSGRQFSNSRSEMNVSTLELGDSALYLCASSLAFERGTDTQYFGPGTRLTVL.

The rearrangement joins TRBV7-7 to TRBJ2-1, with 12 bases aligning to TRBD1. The germline V gene encodes CDR1 SSHAT and CDR2 FNYEAQ (reference sequence). The CDR3 length is 16 residues. The J segment lost 4 bases and the V segment lost 2 bases, leaving 3 bases of the junction unmatched. The CDR3 DNA reads as TGTGCCAGCAGCTTACAGGGACAGGGGGCTTACAATGAGCAGTTCTTC. Its protein product is CASSLQGQGAYNEQFF.

This chain links TRBV3-1 (or the pseudogene TRBV3-2) with TRBJ2-2, with 7 bases matching TRBD2. J gave up 6 bases and V 5 bases, and 6 bases lay outside the gene matches. The CDR3 consists of 14 residues. Germline V lookup: CDR1 LGHDT, CDR2 YNNKEL (reference sequence). CDR3 DNA sequence: TGTGCCAGCAGCGGGCGGGAGAGAGCCGGGGAGCTGTTTTTT. This encodes CASSGRERAGELFF.

This chain connects TRBV18 to TRBJ1-5, with D hard to call. The CDR3 is 14 amino acids. Germline CDR1 is KGHSH and CDR2 is LQKENI. Deletions cut 3 bases from V and 3 bases from J, with 9 bases between. This chain's CDR3 is CASSPERDNQPQHF. The CDR3 DNA reads TGTGCCAGCTCACCCGAACGGGACAATCAGCCCCAGCATTTT. The variable domain in full, with the rest retrieved from reference TRBV18 and TRBJ1-5, is NAGVMQNPRHLVRRRGQEARLRCSPMKGHSHVYWYRQLPEEGLKFMVYLQKENIIDESGMPKERFSAEFPKEGPSILRIQQVVRGDSAAYFCASSPERDNQPQHFGDGTRLSIL.

The chain joins TRBV2 to TRBJ1-1, with 8 bases aligning to TRBD1. The CDR3 contains 15 residues. V was clipped by 5 bases and J by 10 bases; unmatched bases: 15. Looked up from germline, CDR1 is SNHLY and CDR2 is FYNNEI. Written as DNA, the CDR3 is TGTGCCAGCAGTTTTGCCGACAGGGGCGGCCTAAGAGCTTTCTTT. Translation: CASSFADRGGLRAFF.

The gene calls are TRBV27 and TRBJ2-1; D is unresolved. The CDR3 has 12 residues. Germline values: CDR1 MNHEY, CDR2 SMNVEV (reference sequence). V shed 0 bases and J shed 6 bases, with 3 bases lying between them. The DNA of the CDR3 is TGTGCCAGCAGTTTATCCCTCAATGAGCAGTTCTTC. It translates to CASSLSLNEQFF.

The gene calls are TRBV11-2 and TRBJ2-5, with 12 positions matching TRBD2. Germline-derived CDR1 and CDR2 are SGHAT and FQNNGV. The ends lost 5 bases at V and 2 bases at J; junction bases unmatched: 3. The CDR3 length is 15 residues. The CDR3 sequence is CASSQTSGGQETQYF. CDR3 sequence (DNA): TGTGCCAGCAGCCAGACTAGCGGGGGTCAAGAGACCCAGTACTTC.

V usage is TRBV6-4 and J usage is TRBJ2-6; possible D gene TRBD1, 5 bases. The germline CDR1 and CDR2 sequences are MRHNA and SNTAGT. V shed 4 bases and J shed 0 bases, with 10 bases lying between them. This CDR3 region has 16 residues. The CDR3 spells CASSASDSSGANVLTF. CDR3 coding DNA: TGTGCCAGCAGTGCCAGTGACAGCTCTGGGGCCAACGTCCTGACTTTC.

The rearrangement uses TRBV5-1 and TRBJ2-3, with 7 bases identical to TRBD2. Germline V gene lookup returns CDR1 SGHRS and CDR2 YFSETQ. This CDR3 has 18 residues. V was pared by 4 bases and J by 0 bases, with 14 bases of the junction left unmatched. The CDR3 DNA reads TGCGCCAGCAGCCTGAAAACGACTAGCCCCTTCAGCACAGATACGCAGTATTTT. Encoded protein: CASSLKTTSPFSTDTQYF.

The rearrangement uses TRBV11-2 and TRBJ1-2; TRBD1 aligns across 8 bases. CDR1 is SGHAT and CDR2 is FQNNGV in the germline V gene. V lost 5 bases to trimming and J lost 7 bases; unmatched junction nucleotides: 6. The CDR3 has 13 amino acids. In nucleotides, the CDR3 is TGTGCCAGCAGCAAGGACAGGGATCTTGGCTACACCTTC. Translating it yields CASSKDRDLGYTF.

The chain is built from TRBV5-1 and TRBJ2-3; 9 bases are a match to TRBD2. The CDR3 loop spans 17 amino acids. The trim removed 0 bases at V and 1 base at J, leaving 6 bases unmatched. The germline gives CDR1 SGHRS, CDR2 YFSETQ. CDR3 coding DNA: TGCGCCAGCAGCTTGGAACCGACTAGCGGACGCACAGATACGCAGTATTTT. This gives the protein CASSLEPTSGRTDTQYF.

The chain joins TRBV5-1 to TRBJ2-5, with TRBD1 matching over 9 bases. The germline gives CDR1 SGHRS, CDR2 YFSETQ. V lost 5 bases and J lost 4; bases outside the gene matches: 9. This CDR3 has 15 residues. The CDR3 coding sequence is TGCGCCAGCAGTCTCATAGGGACAGGGAGAGAGACCCAGTACTTC. Translating it yields CASSLIGTGRETQYF.